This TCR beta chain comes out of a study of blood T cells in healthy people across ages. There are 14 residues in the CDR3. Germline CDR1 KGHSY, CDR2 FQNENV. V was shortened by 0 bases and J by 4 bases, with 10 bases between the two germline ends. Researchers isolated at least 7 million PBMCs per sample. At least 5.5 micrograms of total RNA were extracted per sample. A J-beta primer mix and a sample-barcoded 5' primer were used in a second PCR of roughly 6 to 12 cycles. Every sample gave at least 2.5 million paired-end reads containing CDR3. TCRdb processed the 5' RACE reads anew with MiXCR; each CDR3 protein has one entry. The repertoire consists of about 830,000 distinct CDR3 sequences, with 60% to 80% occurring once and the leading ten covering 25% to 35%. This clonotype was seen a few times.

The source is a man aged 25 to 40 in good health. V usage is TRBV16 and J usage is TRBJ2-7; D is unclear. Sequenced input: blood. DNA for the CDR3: TGTGCCAGCAGCCAATCGAATCCCCAGTACGAGCAGTACTTC. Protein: CASSQSNPQYEQYF.